This is a list of T cell receptor beta chains from one sample in a study of blood T cells in healthy people across ages. Each CDR3 protein gets one entry after TCRdb re-called the 5' RACE reads with MiXCR. The top ten hold about 4.1% of the sample, which has about 1.5 million distinct CDR3 sequences, around 40% seen once. Sequenced sample: blood. Source of these receptors: a woman aged 18-29 years in good health. Each CDR3 is given with its conserved first and last residue. A D gene is named only where the DNA matches it firmly. Rows give clone size only sometimes, using once, few, many, or a class for an expanded clone.

abundance,d_gene,v_gene,j_gene,CDR3aa,CDR3nt
NA,TRBD2,TRBV27,TRBJ2-7,CASSFGGRIPYEQYF,TGTGCCAGCAGTTTTGGCGGGAGAATCCCCTACGAGCAGTACTTC
NA,NA,TRBV28,TRBJ2-5,CASSGPGLTEETQYF,TGTGCCAGCAGTGGACCAGGACTGACGGAGGAGACCCAGTACTTC
NA,TRBD2,TRBV28,TRBJ2-1,CASSWLASGDNEQFF,TGTGCCAGCAGTTGGTTGGCTAGCGGAGACAATGAGCAGTTCTTC
few,NA,TRBV27,TRBJ2-7,CASSTGPLSYEQYF,TGTGCCAGCAGTACAGGTCCTCTCTCCTACGAGCAGTACTTC
NA,NA,TRBV7-2,TRBJ1-2,CASSLDRQGIDYGYTF,TGTGCCAGCAGCTTAGATCGCCAGGGGATCGACTATGGCTACACCTTC
few,TRBD1,TRBV28,TRBJ2-1,CASIPGQGLNEQFF,TGTGCCAGCATACCGGGACAGGGTTTGAATGAGCAGTTCTTC
many,NA,TRBV10-3,TRBJ2-7,CAISEAYEQYF,TGTGCCATCAGTGAGGCCTACGAGCAGTACTTC
few,NA,TRBV18,TRBJ1-2,CASSPPGQEPYGYTF,TGTGCCAGCTCACCACCGGGGCAGGAGCCCTATGGCTACACCTTC
once,TRBD2,TRBV5-1,TRBJ2-5,CASSLDSGDYNEQYF,TGCGCCAGCAGCTTGGATAGCGGGGATTACAATGAGCAGTACTTC
NA,NA,TRBV27,TRBJ2-3,CASSLRGGLVGHTQYF,TGTGCCAGCAGTTTAAGGGGTGGCCTAGTCGGACATACGCAGTATTTT
NA,NA,TRBV20-1,TRBJ1-1,CSALRTEAFF,TGCAGTGCGCTCAGGACTGAAGCTTTCTTT
NA,NA,TRBV4-3,TRBJ2-7,CDSSQETEALYEQYF,TGCGACAGCAGCCAAGAAACAGAGGCGCTCTACGAGCAGTACTTC
NA,NA,TRBV2,TRBJ1-2,CASSEAGRAGDYGYTF,TGTGCCAGCAGTGAAGCGGGGAGGGCCGGAGACTATGGCTACACCTTC
few,NA,TRBV29-1,TRBJ1-2,CSVEYRPVDYGYTF,TGCAGCGTTGAATATCGGCCAGTAGACTATGGCTACACCTTC
NA,NA,TRBV20-1,TRBJ2-5,CSARDTNLETQYF,TGCAGTGCTCGGGACACTAATCTAGAGACCCAGTACTTC
NA,NA,TRBV20-1,TRBJ1-5,CSALKQGNQPQHF,TGCAGTGCCCTGAAACAGGGAAATCAGCCCCAGCATTTT
NA,NA,TRBV30,TRBJ2-4,CARSTGTKNIQYF,TGTGCCAGATCTACAGGGACCAAAAACATTCAGTACTTC
few,NA,TRBV6-2/TRBV6-3,TRBJ2-5,CASSDGWQETQYF,TGTGCCAGCAGTGATGGGTGGCAAGAGACCCAGTACTTC
NA,NA,TRBV20-1,TRBJ2-1,CSTTNWYNEQFF,TGCAGTACGACTAATTGGTACAATGAGCAGTTCTTC
NA,NA,TRBV6-2/TRBV6-3,TRBJ1-2,CASSYWGNGYTF,TGTGCCAGCAGTTACTGGGGAAACGGCTACACCTTC
NA,NA,TRBV5-1,TRBJ1-2,CASSVTATYGYTF,TGCGCCAGCAGCGTGACGGCAACCTATGGCTACACCTTC
NA,TRBD1,TRBV29-1,TRBJ1-2,CSVAGTGDADGYTF,TGCAGCGTCGCCGGGACAGGGGATGCGGATGGCTACACCTTC
NA,TRBD1,TRBV20-1,TRBJ2-7,CSGSGTGVYNEQYF,TGCAGTGGCTCCGGGACAGGGGTCTACAATGAGCAGTACTTC
few,TRBD1,TRBV12-3/TRBV12-4,TRBJ1-4,CASSPVPTGGVKLFF,TGTGCCAGCAGTCCAGTACCTACAGGGGGCGTAAAACTGTTTTTT
NA,NA,TRBV29-1,TRBJ2-7,CSVEGWKGTYEQYF,TGCAGCGTTGAAGGATGGAAAGGGACCTACGAGCAGTACTTC
NA,NA,TRBV7-2,TRBJ2-2,CASSPDQFFVRTGELFF,TGTGCCAGCAGCCCGGACCAATTCTTCGTAAGGACCGGGGAGCTGTTTTTT
few,NA,TRBV24-1,TRBJ2-2,CATSDWRRGTGELFF,TGTGCCACCAGTGATTGGAGGAGGGGCACCGGGGAGCTGTTTTTT
few,NA,TRBV20-1,TRBJ2-7,CSARGVGRYEQYF,TGCAGTGCTAGAGGCGTGGGTAGATACGAGCAGTACTTC
NA,NA,TRBV27,TRBJ2-7,CASSPLVGTVVSYEQYF,TGTGCCAGCAGTCCTTTGGTAGGGACCGTAGTCTCCTACGAGCAGTACTTC
few,NA,TRBV7-9,TRBJ2-3,CASSLTSSYSTDTQYF,TGTGCCAGCAGCTTAACTAGCTCTTACAGCACAGATACGCAGTATTTT
NA,TRBD1,TRBV7-2,TRBJ1-1,CAADRAPTEAFF,TGTGCCGCGGACAGGGCCCCCACTGAAGCTTTCTTT
NA,TRBD2,TRBV4-3,TRBJ2-1,CASSPRTSGRTGYNEQFF,TGCGCCAGCAGCCCGAGAACTAGCGGGAGGACGGGGTACAATGAGCAGTTCTTC
NA,TRBD1,TRBV12-3/TRBV12-4,TRBJ2-7,CASSPSRDRVMNEQYF,TGTGCCAGCAGTCCCAGCCGGGACAGGGTGATGAACGAGCAGTACTTC
few,TRBD2,TRBV20-1,TRBJ2-7,CSAPTSGGYEQYF,TGCAGTGCACCGACTAGCGGGGGATACGAGCAGTACTTC
NA,NA,TRBV6-1,TRBJ2-7,CASSDYRVYEQYF,TGTGCCAGCAGTGACTACAGGGTTTACGAGCAGTACTTC
NA,NA,TRBV27,TRBJ1-5,CASSFQGINQPQHF,TGTGCCAGCAGTTTTCAGGGTATCAATCAGCCCCAGCATTTT